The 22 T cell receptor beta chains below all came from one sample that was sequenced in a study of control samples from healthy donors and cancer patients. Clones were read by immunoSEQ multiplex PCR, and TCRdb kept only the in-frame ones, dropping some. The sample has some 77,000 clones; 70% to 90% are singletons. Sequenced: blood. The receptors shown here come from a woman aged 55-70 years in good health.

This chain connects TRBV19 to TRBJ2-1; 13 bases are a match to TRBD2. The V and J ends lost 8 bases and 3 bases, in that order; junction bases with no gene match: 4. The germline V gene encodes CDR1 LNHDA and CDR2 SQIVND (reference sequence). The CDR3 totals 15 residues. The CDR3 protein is CASSRTSGGYNEQFF. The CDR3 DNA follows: TGTGCCAGTTCCCGGACTAGCGGGGGCTACAATGAGCAGTTCTTC.

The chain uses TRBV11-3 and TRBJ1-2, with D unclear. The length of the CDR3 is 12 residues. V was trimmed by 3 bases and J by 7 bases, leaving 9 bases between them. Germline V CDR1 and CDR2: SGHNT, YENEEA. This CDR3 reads CASSFSGSGYTF. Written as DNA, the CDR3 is TGTGCCAGCAGCTTCAGCGGTAGTGGCTACACCTTC.

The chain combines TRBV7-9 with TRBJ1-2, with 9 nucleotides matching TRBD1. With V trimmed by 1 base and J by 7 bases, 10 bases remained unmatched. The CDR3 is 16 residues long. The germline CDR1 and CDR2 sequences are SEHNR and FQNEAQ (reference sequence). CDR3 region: CASSLGLPDRGRGYTF. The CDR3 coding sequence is TGTGCCAGCAGCTTAGGGCTTCCGGACAGGGGCCGTGGCTACACCTTC. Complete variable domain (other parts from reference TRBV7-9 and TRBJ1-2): DTGVSQNPRHKITKRGQNVTFRCDPISEHNRLYWYRQTLGQGPEFLTYFQNEAQLEKSRLLSDRFSAERPKGSFSTLEIQRTEQGDSAMYLCASSLGLPDRGRGYTFGSGTRLTVV.

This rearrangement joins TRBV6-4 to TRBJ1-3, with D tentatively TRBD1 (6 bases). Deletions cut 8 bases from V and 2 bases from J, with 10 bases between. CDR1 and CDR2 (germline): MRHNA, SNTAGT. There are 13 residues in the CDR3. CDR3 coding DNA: TGTGCCAGCGGCACAGGGACTGGAAACACCATATATTTT. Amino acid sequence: CASGTGTGNTIYF.

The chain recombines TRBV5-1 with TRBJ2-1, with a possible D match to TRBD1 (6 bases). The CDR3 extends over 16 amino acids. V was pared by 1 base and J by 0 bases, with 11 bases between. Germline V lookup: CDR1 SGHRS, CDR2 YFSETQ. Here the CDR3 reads CASSLIGGSSYNEQFF. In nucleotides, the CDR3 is TGCGCCAGCAGCTTGATTGGGGGCAGCTCCTACAATGAGCAGTTCTTC.

The CDR3 region has the DNA TGTGCCATCAGTGAGGGAACCGTTTACGAGCAGTACTTC. Amino acids: CAISEGTVYEQYF. This chain connects TRBV10-3 to TRBJ2-7; D unresolved. Trimming took 2 bases from V and 4 from J, leaving 9 bases between them. Germline CDR1 reads ENHRY; CDR2 reads SYGVKD. CDR3 size: 13 residues.

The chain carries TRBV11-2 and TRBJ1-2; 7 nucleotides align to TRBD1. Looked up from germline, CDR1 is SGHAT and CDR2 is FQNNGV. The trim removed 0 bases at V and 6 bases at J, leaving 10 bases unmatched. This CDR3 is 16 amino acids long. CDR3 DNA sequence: TGTGCCAGCAGCTTAGAGACAGGGAGTATATGGAATGGCTACACCTTC. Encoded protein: CASSLETGSIWNGYTF.

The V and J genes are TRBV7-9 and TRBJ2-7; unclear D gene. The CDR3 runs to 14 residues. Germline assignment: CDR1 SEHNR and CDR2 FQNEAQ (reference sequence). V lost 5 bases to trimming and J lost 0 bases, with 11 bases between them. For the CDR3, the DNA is TGTGCCAGCAGCGCACGGACGAGCTCCTACGAGCAGTACTTC. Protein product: CASSARTSSYEQYF.

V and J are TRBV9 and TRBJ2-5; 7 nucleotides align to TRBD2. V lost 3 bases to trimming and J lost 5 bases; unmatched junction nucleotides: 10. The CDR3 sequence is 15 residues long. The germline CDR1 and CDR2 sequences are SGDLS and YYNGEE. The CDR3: CASSASGTTSETQYF. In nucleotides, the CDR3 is TGTGCCAGCAGCGCCTCCGGGACTACCAGTGAGACCCAGTACTTC.

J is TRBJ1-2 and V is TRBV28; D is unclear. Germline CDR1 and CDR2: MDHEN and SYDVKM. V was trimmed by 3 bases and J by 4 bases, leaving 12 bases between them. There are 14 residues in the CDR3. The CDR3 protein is CASSFSGSPYGYTF. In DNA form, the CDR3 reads TGTGCCAGCAGTTTTAGCGGGAGCCCCTATGGCTACACCTTC.

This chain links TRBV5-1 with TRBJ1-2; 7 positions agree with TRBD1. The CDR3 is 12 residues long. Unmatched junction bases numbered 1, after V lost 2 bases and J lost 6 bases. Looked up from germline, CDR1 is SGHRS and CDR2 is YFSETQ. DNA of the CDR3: TGCGCCAGCAGCTTCACAGGGGATGGCTACACCTTC. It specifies CASSFTGDGYTF.

The CDR3 spells CASSATPRSNYGYTF. As DNA, the CDR3 is TGTGCCAGCAGCGCCACACCGCGATCGAACTATGGCTACACCTTC. This rearrangement joins TRBV9 to TRBJ1-2; D not certain. Trimming took off 3 bases at V and 2 bases at J, with 14 bases between the two ends. Germline V gene sequence: CDR1 SGDLS, CDR2 YYNGEE. This CDR3 is built from 15 residues.

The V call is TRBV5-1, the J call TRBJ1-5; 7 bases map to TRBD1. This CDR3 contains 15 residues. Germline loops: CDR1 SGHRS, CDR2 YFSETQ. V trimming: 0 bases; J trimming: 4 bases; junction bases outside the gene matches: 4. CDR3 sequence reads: CASSLGDSANQPQHF. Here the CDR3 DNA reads TGCGCCAGCAGCTTGGGGGACAGCGCTAATCAGCCCCAGCATTTT.

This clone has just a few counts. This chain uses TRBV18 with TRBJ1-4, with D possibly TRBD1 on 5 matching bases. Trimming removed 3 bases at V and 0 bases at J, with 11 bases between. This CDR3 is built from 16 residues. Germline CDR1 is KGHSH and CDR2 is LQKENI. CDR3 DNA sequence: TGTGCCAGCTCACCCGGTTCCAGGGCAACTAATGAAAAACTGTTTTTT. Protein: CASSPGSRATNEKLFF.

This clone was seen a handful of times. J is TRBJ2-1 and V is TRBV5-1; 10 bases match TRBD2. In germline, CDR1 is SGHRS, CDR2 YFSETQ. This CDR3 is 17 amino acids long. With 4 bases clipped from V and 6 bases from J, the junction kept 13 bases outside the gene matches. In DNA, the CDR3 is TGCGCCAGCAGCCCCCGGTTCGGACTAGCGGTAGTCAATGAGCAGTTCTTC. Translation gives CASSPRFGLAVVNEQFF.

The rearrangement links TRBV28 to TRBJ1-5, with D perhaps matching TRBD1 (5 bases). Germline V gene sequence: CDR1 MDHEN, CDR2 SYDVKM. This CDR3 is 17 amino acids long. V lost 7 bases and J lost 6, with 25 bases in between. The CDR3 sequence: CASTPNPSQGWAQPQHF. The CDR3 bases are TGTGCCAGCACCCCAAACCCATCCCAGGGTTGGGCTCAGCCCCAGCATTTT.

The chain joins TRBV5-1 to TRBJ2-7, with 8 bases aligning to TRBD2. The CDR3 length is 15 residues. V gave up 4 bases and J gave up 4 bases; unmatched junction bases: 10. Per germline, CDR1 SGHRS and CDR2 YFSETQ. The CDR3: CASSPGLAGTYEQYF. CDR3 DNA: TGCGCCAGCAGCCCGGGATTAGCGGGAACTTACGAGCAGTACTTC.

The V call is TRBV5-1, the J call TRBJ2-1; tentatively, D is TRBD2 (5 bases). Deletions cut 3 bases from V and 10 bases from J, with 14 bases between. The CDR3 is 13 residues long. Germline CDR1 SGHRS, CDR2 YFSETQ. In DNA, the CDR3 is TGCGCCAGCAGCTCCGGGGTCACGGGCGAGCAGTTCTTC. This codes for CASSSGVTGEQFF.

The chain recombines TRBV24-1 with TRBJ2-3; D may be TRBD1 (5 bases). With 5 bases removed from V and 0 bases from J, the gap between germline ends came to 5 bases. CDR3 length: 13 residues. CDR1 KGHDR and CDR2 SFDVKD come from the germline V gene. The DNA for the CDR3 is TGTGCCACCAGTGGGGGCAGCACAGATACGCAGTATTTT. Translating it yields CATSGGSTDTQYF.

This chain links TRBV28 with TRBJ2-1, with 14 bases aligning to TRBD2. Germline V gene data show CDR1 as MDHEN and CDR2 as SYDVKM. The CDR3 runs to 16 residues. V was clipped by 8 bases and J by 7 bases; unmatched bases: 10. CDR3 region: CASRGGGLAGVNEQFF. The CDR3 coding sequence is TGTGCCAGCCGAGGGGGGGGACTAGCGGGAGTTAATGAGCAGTTCTTC.

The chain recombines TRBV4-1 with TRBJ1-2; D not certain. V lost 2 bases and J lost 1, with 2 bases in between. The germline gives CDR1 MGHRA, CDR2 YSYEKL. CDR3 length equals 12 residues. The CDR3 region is CASSQNNYGYTF. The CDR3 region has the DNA TGCGCCAGCAGCCAAAATAACTATGGCTACACCTTC.

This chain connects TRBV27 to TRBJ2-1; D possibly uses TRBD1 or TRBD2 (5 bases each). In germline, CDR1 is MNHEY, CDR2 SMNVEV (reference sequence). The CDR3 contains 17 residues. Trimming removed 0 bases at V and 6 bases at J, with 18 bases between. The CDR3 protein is CASSLSWGGPPGNEQFF. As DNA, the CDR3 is TGTGCCAGCAGTTTATCGTGGGGCGGGCCGCCTGGCAATGAGCAGTTCTTC.